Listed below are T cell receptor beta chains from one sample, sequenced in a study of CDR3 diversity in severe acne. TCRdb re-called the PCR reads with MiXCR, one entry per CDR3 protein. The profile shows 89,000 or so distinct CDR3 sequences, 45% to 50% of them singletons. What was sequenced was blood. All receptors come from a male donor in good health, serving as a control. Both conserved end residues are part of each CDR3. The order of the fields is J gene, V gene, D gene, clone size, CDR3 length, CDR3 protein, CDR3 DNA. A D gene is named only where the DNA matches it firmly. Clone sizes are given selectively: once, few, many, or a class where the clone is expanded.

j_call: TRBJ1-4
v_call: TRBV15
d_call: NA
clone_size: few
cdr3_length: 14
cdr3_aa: CATSRDRVAEKLFF
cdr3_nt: TGTGCCACCAGCAGAGATCGTGTGGCTGAAAAACTGTTTTTT

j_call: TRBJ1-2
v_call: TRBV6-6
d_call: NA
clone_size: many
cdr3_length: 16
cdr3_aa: CASSYSSEGIVYGYTF
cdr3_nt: TGTGCCAGCAGTTACTCTTCCGAGGGGATCGTCTATGGCTACACCTTC

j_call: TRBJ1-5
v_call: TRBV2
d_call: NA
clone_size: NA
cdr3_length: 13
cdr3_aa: CASSSNGGQPQHF
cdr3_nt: TGTGCCAGCAGTTCAAATGGCGGTCAGCCCCAGCATTTT

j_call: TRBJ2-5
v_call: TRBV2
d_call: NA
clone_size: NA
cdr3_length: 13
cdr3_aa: CASTREVNQPQYF
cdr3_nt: TGTGCCAGCACACGGGAAGTAAATCAGCCCCAGTACTTC

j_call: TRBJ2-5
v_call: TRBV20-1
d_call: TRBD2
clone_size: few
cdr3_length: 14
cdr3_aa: CSAPTSGRKETQYF
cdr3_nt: TGCAGTGCCCCGACTAGCGGGAGAAAAGAGACCCAGTACTTC

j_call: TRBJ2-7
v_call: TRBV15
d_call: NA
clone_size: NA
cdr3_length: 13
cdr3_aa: CATSSGPIYEQYF
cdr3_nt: TGTGCCACCAGCAGCGGACCGATCTACGAGCAGTACTTC

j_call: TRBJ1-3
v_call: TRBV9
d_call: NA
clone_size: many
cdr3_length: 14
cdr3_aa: CASSSPGGGNTIYF
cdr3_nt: TGTGCCAGCAGCTCCCCCGGGGGAGGAAACACCATATATTTT

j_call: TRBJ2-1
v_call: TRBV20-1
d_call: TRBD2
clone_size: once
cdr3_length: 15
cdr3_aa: CSARGLAGAYNEQFF
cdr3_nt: TGCAGTGCTAGAGGACTAGCGGGAGCATACAATGAGCAGTTCTTC

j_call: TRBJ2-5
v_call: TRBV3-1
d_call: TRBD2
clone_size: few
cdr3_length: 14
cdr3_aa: CASSQGGRQETQYF
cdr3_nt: TGTGCCAGCAGCCAAGGCGGGAGGCAGGAGACCCAGTACTTC

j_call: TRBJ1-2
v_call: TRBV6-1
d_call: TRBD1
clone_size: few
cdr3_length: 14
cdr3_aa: CASSVGQGGYGYTF
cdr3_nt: TGTGCCAGCAGTGTTGGGCAGGGGGGCTATGGCTACACCTTC